This T cell receptor beta chain was sequenced in a study of cytomegalovirus exposure and HLA in healthy donors. Trimming stripped 1 base from V and 7 bases from J, with 19 bases between. Germline CDR1 and CDR2: SGHTA and FQGNSA. CDR3 length equals 16 residues. Vbeta (60) and Jbeta (13) primers were used in the PCR. Assay used: immunoSEQ multiplex PCR; TCRdb lists only in-frame clones, some missing. The data show 100,000 to 150,000 clones, over 70% seen once. The rearrangement uses TRBV7-2 and TRBJ1-1, with no clear D. This receptor was identified in a man in his late teens or twenties in good health and CMV-seropositive. The source material was PBMCs. CDR3 loop: CASSLVGRVASYEAFF. The CDR3, as DNA: TGTGCCAGCAGCTTAGTGGGTCGGGTAGCGTCGTATGAAGCTTTCTTT.